This entry lists 32 T cell receptor beta chains sequenced from one sample in a study of cytomegalovirus exposure and HLA in healthy donors. The PCR employed 60 Vbeta primers together with 13 Jbeta primers. Sequenced by immunoSEQ multiplex PCR; TCRdb stores in-frame clones only, minus some. The specimen's table records 55,000 or so clones. The sequencing sample was made of PBMCs. The receptors originated from a woman in her 50s in good health and CMV-seropositive.

V and J are TRBV5-6 and TRBJ1-1; 7 bases line up with TRBD1. J was trimmed by 3 bases and V by 1 base; bases with no gene match: 6. CDR3 size: 15 residues. Germline V gene data show CDR1 as SGHDT and CDR2 as YYEEEE. Here the CDR3 reads CASSLTTGSDTEAFF. Written as DNA, the CDR3 is TGTGCCAGCAGCTTGACGACAGGGAGTGACACTGAAGCTTTCTTT.

V usage is TRBV7-2 and J usage is TRBJ1-5; D gene unclear. Germline lookup yields CDR1 SGHTA and CDR2 FQGNSA. Trimming pared 5 bases from V and 0 bases from J, leaving 11 bases between. This CDR3 is 15 amino acids long. The CDR3 nucleotides are TGTGCCAGCAGCATCGGACTAACTAGCAATCAGCCCCAGCATTTT. Translation: CASSIGLTSNQPQHF.

This chain links TRBV18 with TRBJ1-5, with D unclear. CDR3 length: 15 residues. From germline, CDR1 is KGHSH and CDR2 LQKENI. Between the trimmed V and J ends, which lost 3 bases and 0 bases, there was a span of 9 bases. As DNA, the CDR3 is TGTGCCAGCTCACCTACTGAGGGTAGCAATCAGCCCCAGCATTTT. This gives the protein CASSPTEGSNQPQHF.

The V call is TRBV29-1, the J call TRBJ1-1, with TRBD1 as a possible D gene (6 bases). The CDR3 consists of 12 residues. The V end lost 4 bases, the J end lost 0 bases, and 6 bases lay between the germline ends. Germline values: CDR1 SQVTM, CDR2 ANQGSEA. The CDR3 sequence: CSVGTVNTEAFF. The CDR3 DNA follows: TGCAGCGTTGGGACAGTGAACACTGAAGCTTTCTTT. Variable domain in full (rest from reference TRBV29-1 and TRBJ1-1): SAVISQKPSRDICQRGTSLTIQCQVDSQVTMMFWYRQQPGQSLTLIATANQGSEATYESGFVIDKFPISRPNLTFSTLTVSNMSPEDSSIYLCSVGTVNTEAFFGQGTRLTVV.

The V gene is TRBV6-4, the J gene TRBJ2-1; 10 nucleotides match TRBD2. The CDR3 runs to 14 residues. Looked up from germline, CDR1 is MRHNA and CDR2 is SNTAGT. The V segment lost 5 bases and the J segment 9 bases; nucleotides outside the gene matches: 7. CDR3 residues: CASSSGGAVGEQFF. DNA for the CDR3: TGTGCCAGCAGTAGCGGGGGGGCTGTCGGTGAGCAGTTCTTC.

On this clone: Additional DNA sequences in this sample encode the identical CDR3. The chain is built from TRBV6-5 and TRBJ2-3, with 7 bases identical to TRBD2. V lost 6 bases and J lost 0; bases outside the gene matches: 6. The CDR3 runs to 15 residues. Looked up from germline, CDR1 is MNHEY and CDR2 is SVGAGI. The DNA for the CDR3 is TGTGCCAGCAGCGTCAGCGGGACCAGCACAGATACGCAGTATTTT. This sequence encodes CASSVSGTSTDTQYF.

The chain links TRBV2 to TRBJ2-7; D is perhaps TRBD2 (6 bases). The CDR3 contains 18 residues. V lost 7 bases and J 0 bases, leaving 25 bases between the germline ends. Germline values: CDR1 SNHLY, CDR2 FYNNEI. The CDR3 reads CASTTNSPRAGFSYEQYF. CDR3 nucleotide sequence: TGTGCCAGCACCACGAATTCCCCTCGAGCGGGCTTCTCCTACGAGCAGTACTTC. Supplemented by reference TRBV2 and TRBJ2-7, the full variable domain reads EPEVTQTPSHQVTQMGQEVILRCVPISNHLYFYWYRQILGQKVEFLVSFYNNEISEKSEIFDDQFSVERPDGSNFTLKIRSTKLEDSAMYFCASTTNSPRAGFSYEQYFGPGTRLTVT.

The rearrangement joins TRBV28 to TRBJ2-7; maybe TRBD2 (6 bases). Trimming took 5 bases from V and 4 from J, leaving 15 bases between them. Germline V gene sequence: CDR1 MDHEN, CDR2 SYDVKM. The CDR3 contains 14 residues. In DNA, the CDR3 is TGTGCCAGCAGTCCGGGACTTGGAATTTACGAGCAGTACTTC. It yields the protein CASSPGLGIYEQYF.

CDR3 bases: TGTGCCAGTAGTATTTTTTGGAGCATGAACACTGAAGCTTTCTTT. Amino acid sequence: CASSIFWSMNTEAFF. J is TRBJ1-1 and V is TRBV19; D ambiguous. The length of the CDR3 is 15 residues. CDR1 and CDR2 from the germline V gene are LNHDA and SQIVND (reference sequence). Trimming removed 3 bases from V and 0 bases from J, with 11 bases in between.

The rearrangement joins TRBV6-5 to TRBJ1-5; D is possibly TRBD1 (6 bases). The CDR3 runs to 15 residues. The germline V gene has CDR1 MNHEY and CDR2 SVGAGI. V was trimmed by 6 bases and J by 0 bases, leaving 12 bases between them. The CDR3 coding sequence is TGTGCCAGCAGAACGGACAGAGATAGCAATCAGCCCCAGCATTTT. It specifies CASRTDRDSNQPQHF.

The chain recombines TRBV5-1 with TRBJ1-4; D may be TRBD1 (6 bases). The CDR3 length is 14 residues. Trimming left V 4 bases short and J 2 bases short, with 9 bases between. Germline V gene lookup returns CDR1 SGHRS and CDR2 YFSETQ. CDR3: CASSQDSTNEKLFF. CDR3 coding DNA: TGCGCCAGCAGCCAGGACAGCACTAATGAAAAACTGTTTTTT.

The gene calls are TRBV13 and TRBJ1-5; 9 bases align to TRBD1. After removal of 4 bases from V and 4 bases from J, the junction contained 5 bases not matched to a gene. The CDR3 has 15 amino acids. Per germline, CDR1 PRHDT and CDR2 FYEKMQ (reference sequence). CDR3 amino acids: CASSWGTGPNQPQHF. The CDR3 coding sequence is TGTGCCAGCAGCTGGGGGACAGGGCCTAATCAGCCCCAGCATTTT.

Its frequency marks this clone as medium-sized. J is TRBJ2-3 and V is TRBV19; tentatively, D is TRBD1 (6 bases). With 3 bases removed from V and 3 bases from J, the gap between germline ends came to 10 bases. CDR1 is LNHDA, CDR2 SQIVND, per germline (reference sequence). CDR3 length: 14 amino acids. The DNA for the CDR3 is TGTGCCAGTAGTATTCAGGGGAGTACAGATACGCAGTATTTT. Protein product: CASSIQGSTDTQYF.

This chain uses TRBV30 with TRBJ2-7; possibly TRBD1 for D (5 bases). CDR3 length: 12 residues. V dropped 0 bases and J dropped 5 bases, with 8 bases sitting between them. CDR1 is GTSNPN, CDR2 SVGIG, per germline (reference sequence). The CDR3 region is CAWSVSGNEQYF. The CDR3 DNA reads TGTGCCTGGAGTGTTTCAGGGAACGAGCAGTACTTC.

The chain joins TRBV19 to TRBJ2-2, with D perhaps TRBD1 (6 bases). V lost 3 bases and J lost 4, with 9 bases in between. The germline V gene encodes CDR1 LNHDA and CDR2 SQIVND (reference sequence). This CDR3 region has 14 residues. The CDR3 here is CASSMKGGTGELFF. DNA for the CDR3: TGTGCCAGTAGTATGAAAGGGGGCACCGGGGAGCTGTTTTTT.

The rearrangement uses TRBV30 and TRBJ1-2; 8 bases line up with TRBD1. J was trimmed by 4 bases and V by 6 bases; bases with no gene match: 4. There are 12 residues in the CDR3. Germline assignment: CDR1 GTSNPN and CDR2 SVGIG (reference sequence). The CDR3 loop is CACWTGTYGYTF. In DNA form, the CDR3 reads TGTGCCTGTTGGACAGGGACCTATGGCTACACCTTC. Full variable domain (remainder filled in from reference TRBV30 and TRBJ1-2): SQTIHQWPATLVQPVGSPLSLECTVEGTSNPNLYWYRQAAGRGLQLLFYSVGIGQISSEVPQNLSASRPQDRQFILSSKKLLLSDSGFYLCACWTGTYGYTFGSGTRLTVV.

The chain joins TRBV4-1 to TRBJ2-2; 7 nucleotides agree with TRBD2. The CDR3 extends over 17 amino acids. CDR1 and CDR2 (germline): MGHRA, YSYEKL. After removal of 2 bases from V and 2 bases from J, the junction contained 8 bases not matched to a gene. The CDR3 DNA reads TGCGCCAGCAGCCAAACGACTAGCAGCTATAACACCGGGGAGCTGTTTTTT. This codes for CASSQTTSSYNTGELFF.

The DNA for the CDR3 is TGTGCCAGCACCCAGGGGGCTGGCACAGATACGCAGTATTTT. Its protein product is CASTQGAGTDTQYF. The gene calls are TRBV6-5 and TRBJ2-3; TRBD1 aligns across 8 bases. CDR1 MNHEY and CDR2 SVGAGI come from the germline V gene. CDR3 length equals 14 residues. V was pared by 7 bases and J by 1 base, with 4 bases of the junction left unmatched.

Here the CDR3 DNA reads TGTGCCAGCAACCCCGCTTCGACGGGACTAGCGGGCTTTAGCACAGATACGCAGTATTTT. Encoded protein: CASNPASTGLAGFSTDTQYF. The chain combines TRBV28 with TRBJ2-3; 12 bases are a match to TRBD2. Germline V lookup: CDR1 MDHEN, CDR2 SYDVKM. The V segment lost 7 bases and the J segment 0 bases; nucleotides outside the gene matches: 17. The CDR3 consists of 20 residues. The full variable domain, with the rest looked up from reference TRBV28 and TRBJ2-3, is DVKVTQSSRYLVKRTGEKVFLECVQDMDHENMFWYRQDPGLGLRLIYFSYDVKMKEKGDIPEGYSVSREKKERFSLILESASTNQTSMYLCASNPASTGLAGFSTDTQYFGPGTRLTVL.

V and J are TRBV5-1 and TRBJ2-7, with 13 bases aligning to TRBD2. Trimming took 4 bases from V and 5 from J; bases not matched to a gene: 3. This CDR3 spans 14 amino acids. CDR1 SGHRS and CDR2 YFSETQ come from the germline V gene. The DNA of the CDR3 is TGCGCCAGCAGCCCCGGGACTAGCGGGAACGAGCAGTACTTC. It yields the protein CASSPGTSGNEQYF.

CDR3 protein: CASSSRAGVAGELFF. CDR3 bases: TGTGCCAGCAGTTCGAGAGCGGGGGTCGCCGGGGAGCTGTTTTTT. The genes are TRBV27 and TRBJ2-2; TRBD2 matches at 8 bases. This CDR3 contains 15 residues. J lost 6 bases, V lost 4 bases, and 7 bases had no gene match. Germline CDR1 is MNHEY and CDR2 is SMNVEV (reference sequence).

V usage is TRBV16 and J usage is TRBJ2-7; 12 bases fit TRBD1. CDR3 length: 17 residues. V lost 0 bases to trimming and J lost 4 bases; unmatched junction nucleotides: 7. From germline, CDR1 is KGHSY and CDR2 FQNENV. CDR3 loop: CASSQSPGQGARYEQYF. The DNA for the CDR3 is TGTGCCAGCAGCCAATCCCCGGGACAGGGGGCGCGGTACGAGCAGTACTTC.

The chain carries TRBV29-1 and TRBJ1-2; 8 nucleotides agree with TRBD1. The CDR3 length is 15 residues. Trimming removed 7 bases from V and 0 bases from J; junction bases left unmatched: 10. Germline V gene sequence: CDR1 SQVTM, CDR2 ANQGSEA. The CDR3 DNA reads TGCAGCGCTGACGGACAGGGCCCGACTAACTATGGCTACACCTTC. Amino acid sequence: CSADGQGPTNYGYTF.

This chain connects TRBV10-1 to TRBJ1-5; 8 bases match TRBD1. The V gene end was trimmed by 2 bases and the J gene end by 3 bases; junction bases not matched to a gene: 6. CDR1 and CDR2 from the germline V gene are WNHNN and SYGVQD (reference sequence). The CDR3 sequence is 16 residues long. The CDR3 DNA reads TGCGCCAGCAGTGAGCCCGACAGGGGTTCCAATCAGCCCCAGCATTTT. It specifies CASSEPDRGSNQPQHF.

The chain links TRBV10-1 to TRBJ2-5, with TRBD1 matching 11 bases. Near its end, the DNA agrees better with TRBJ2-7, so the J call may be wrong. CDR3 size: 15 residues. The germline V gene encodes CDR1 WNHNN and CDR2 SYGVQD (reference sequence). CDR3 protein: CASSEGTGGSYEQYF. The CDR3 DNA is TGCGCCAGCAGTGAAGGGACAGGGGGCTCCTACGAGCAGTACTTC.

The chain is built from TRBV11-2 and TRBJ2-1; possibly TRBD2 for D (7 bases). V was shortened by 0 bases and J by 9 bases, with 18 bases between the two germline ends. The CDR3 runs 16 residues. Germline loops: CDR1 SGHAT, CDR2 FQNNGV. The CDR3 sequence is CASSLDLGLRGGEQFF. CDR3 nucleotides: TGTGCCAGCAGCTTAGACTTAGGTCTTAGGGGGGGTGAGCAGTTCTTC.

V usage is TRBV7-2 and J usage is TRBJ2-7, with D possibly TRBD2 on 5 matching bases. In germline, CDR1 is SGHTA, CDR2 FQGNSA. V was shortened by 1 base and J by 4 bases, with 8 bases between the two germline ends. This CDR3 region has 13 residues. As DNA, the CDR3 is TGTGCCAGCAGCTTAGGATGGAGGTACGAGCAGTACTTC. Protein: CASSLGWRYEQYF. Together with reference TRBV7-2 and TRBJ2-7, the CDR3 gives the full variable domain: GAGVSQSPSNKVTEKGKDVELRCDPISGHTALYWYRQSLGQGLEFLIYFQGNSAPDKSGLPSDRFSAERTGGSVSTLTIQRTQQEDSAVYLCASSLGWRYEQYFGPGTRLTVT.

The CDR3 DNA reads TGTGCCAGCAGTCCGGACAGCGGCGGCAATCAGCCCCAGCATTTT. This gives the protein CASSPDSGGNQPQHF. The chain combines TRBV6-5 with TRBJ1-5; the D gene is possibly TRBD1 (6 bases). Trimming took 5 bases from V and 2 from J, leaving 13 bases between them. The CDR3 extends over 15 amino acids. Germline V CDR1 and CDR2: MNHEY, SVGAGI.

The gene calls are TRBV6-1 and TRBJ2-2; TRBD1 matches at 9 bases. The CDR3 totals 14 residues. Trimming removed 5 bases from V and 4 bases from J; junction bases left unmatched: 2. Per germline, CDR1 MNHNS and CDR2 SASEGT. The CDR3 reads CASSTGGSTGELFF. The CDR3 DNA follows: TGTGCCAGCAGTACAGGGGGCTCCACCGGGGAGCTGTTTTTT.

This rearrangement joins TRBV18 to TRBJ2-7; 8 positions match TRBD1. The V gene's germline CDR1 is KGHSH and CDR2 LQKENI. V trimming: 5 bases; J trimming: 7 bases; junction bases outside the gene matches: 7. The length of the CDR3 is 13 residues. In DNA, the CDR3 is TGTGCCAGCTCATCGGACAGGGTTGGAGAGCAGTACTTC. Translation: CASSSDRVGEQYF.

This chain joins TRBV19 and TRBJ1-1, with D perhaps matching TRBD1 (5 bases). V lost 4 bases, J lost 4 bases, and 16 bases lay in between. CDR3 size: 15 residues. Germline CDR1 is LNHDA and CDR2 is SQIVND (reference sequence). The CDR3 here is CASSTFRGGTTEAFF. The CDR3 nucleotides are TGTGCCAGTAGTACCTTCCGGGGGGGGACCACTGAAGCTTTCTTT.

The chain links TRBV6-1 to TRBJ1-1, with 10 bases matching TRBD1. V lost 7 bases and J lost 7; bases outside the gene matches: 3. This CDR3 has 12 residues. Germline V gene lookup returns CDR1 MNHNS and CDR2 SASEGT. The CDR3 bases are TGTGCCAGCACGGGACAGGGGAGTGAAGCTTTCTTT. Protein: CASTGQGSEAFF.